This T cell receptor beta chain was identified during a study of STAT5B mutations in CD4+ large granular lymphocyte leukemia. Study results and limitations: No patients shared main leukemic clonotypes, though less than 30% appeared at low frequency elsewhere. Patient CD4-sorted repertoires stayed more clonal than healthy ones after leukemic-clone removal.

Using immunoSEQ multiplex PCR, the repertoire was profiled, and TCRdb retains in-frame clones only, with some absent. The sample yields some 23,000 clones, around three quarters seen once. Comment on this clone: The antigen is unknown.

This sequence originates from a human donor in good health. The sample was CD4+ T cells from blood buffy coats.

As DNA, the CDR3 is TGCGCCAGCAGCTTCAGAGGGGTGGGGGACACAGATACGCAGTATTTT. Its translation: CASSFRGVGDTDTQYF. The V call is TRBV5-1, the J call TRBJ2-3; D is possibly TRBD1 or TRBD2 (5 bases each). The CDR3 spans 16 residues. Looked up from germline, CDR1 is SGHRS and CDR2 is YFSETQ. With 2 bases removed from V and 2 bases from J, the gap between germline ends came to 15 bases.